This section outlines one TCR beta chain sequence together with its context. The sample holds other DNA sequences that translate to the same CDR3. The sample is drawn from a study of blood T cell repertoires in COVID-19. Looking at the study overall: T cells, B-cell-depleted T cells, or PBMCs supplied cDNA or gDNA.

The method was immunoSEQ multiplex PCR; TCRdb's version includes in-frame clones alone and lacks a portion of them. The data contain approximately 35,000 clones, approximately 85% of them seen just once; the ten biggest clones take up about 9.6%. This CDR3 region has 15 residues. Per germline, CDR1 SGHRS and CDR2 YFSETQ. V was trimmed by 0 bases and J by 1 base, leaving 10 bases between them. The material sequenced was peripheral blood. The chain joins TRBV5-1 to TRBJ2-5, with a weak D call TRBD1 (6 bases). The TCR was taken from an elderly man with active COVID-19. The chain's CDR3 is CASSLGQGPQETQYF. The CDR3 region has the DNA TGCGCCAGCAGCTTGGGGCAGGGGCCCCAAGAGACCCAGTACTTC.